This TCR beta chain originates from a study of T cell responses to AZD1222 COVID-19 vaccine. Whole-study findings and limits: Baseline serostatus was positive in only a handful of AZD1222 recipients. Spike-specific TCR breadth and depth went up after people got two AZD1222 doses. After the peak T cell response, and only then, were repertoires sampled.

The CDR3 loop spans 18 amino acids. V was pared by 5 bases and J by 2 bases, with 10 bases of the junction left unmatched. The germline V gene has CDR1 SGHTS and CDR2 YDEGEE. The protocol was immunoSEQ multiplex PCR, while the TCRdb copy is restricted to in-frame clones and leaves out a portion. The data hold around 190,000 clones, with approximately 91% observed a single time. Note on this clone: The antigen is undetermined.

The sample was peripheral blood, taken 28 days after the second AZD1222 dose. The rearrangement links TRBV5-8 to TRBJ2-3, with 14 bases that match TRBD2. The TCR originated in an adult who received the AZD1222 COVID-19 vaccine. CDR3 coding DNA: TGTGCCAGCAGTCAAAGACTAGCGGGGGGGCTATCCACAGATACGCAGTATTTT. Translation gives CASSQRLAGGLSTDTQYF.